This T cell receptor (beta chain) was found in a study of blood T cells in healthy people across ages. Overall study context: Roughly one uniquely barcoded beta molecule per two T cells was captured. Points from the study as a whole: CMV status of donors was unknown, possibly confounding expanded clonotype changes.

Germline assignment: CDR1 MNHEY and CDR2 SVGEGT. The CDR3 runs 16 residues. V gave up 2 bases and J gave up 0 bases, with 11 bases separating them. A second roughly 6 to 12 cycle PCR used barcoded and J-beta primers. TCRdb called the 5' RACE reads again in MiXCR, with one record for every CDR3 protein. The data show over a million distinct CDR3 sequences, 40% to 55% seen once. Donors each provided approximately 9.6 milliliters of peripheral blood. In its sample, this clonotype was seen a few times. What it binds is unknown. The TCR sequence derives from a woman aged 55-70 years in good health. Sequenced material: blood. The chain joins TRBV6-2 or TRBV6-3 to TRBJ2-1; D not resolved. This CDR3 reads CASSYGRRLSYNEQFF. The DNA of the CDR3 is TGTGCCAGCAGTTACGGGCGCAGACTCTCCTACAATGAGCAGTTCTTC.